This T cell receptor (beta chain) appears in the sequencing data of a study of blood T cell repertoires in COVID-19. Turning to the study itself: Acute and convalescent COVID-19 specimens originated in the United States, Italy and Spain. The cDNA or gDNA used as material had been derived from T cells, B-cell-depleted T cells, or PBMCs.

Per the authors' pipeline: Scientists estimated how many nucleated cells there were by amplifying reference gene primers. Sequenced by immunoSEQ multiplex PCR; TCRdb stores in-frame clones only, minus some. V, J and clone size were drawn from that table, and D and trimming were deduced from the DNA. The profile shows tens of thousands of clones, 80% to 90% of them singletons. J was trimmed by 4 bases and V by 6 bases; bases with no gene match: 7. This CDR3 contains 14 residues. CDR1 is SGHDN and CDR2 is FVKESK in the germline V gene. This chain uses TRBV14 with TRBJ1-1; 8 bases map to TRBD1. This sequence was found in a woman aged 70 to 79 with acute or convalescent COVID-19. Sequenced input: peripheral blood. The CDR3, as DNA: TGTGCCAGCAGAAGACAGGGGATAGGCACTGAAGCTTTCTTT. Translation gives CASRRQGIGTEAFF. The full variable domain, in which reference TRBV14 and TRBJ1-1 provide the parts outside the CDR3, is EAGVTQFPSHSVIEKGQTVTLRCDPISGHDNLYWYRRVMGKEIKFLLHFVKESKQDESGMPNNRFLAERTGGTYSTLKVQPAELEDSGVYFCASRRQGIGTEAFFGQGTRLTVV.